This T cell receptor (beta chain) came from a study of cytomegalovirus exposure and HLA in healthy donors. Study observations and caveats: The HLA-A and HLA-B alleles of most subjects were reportedly predicted accurately from TCR beta sequences. Common viral pathogens seemed to be connected with several of the most significant clusters, according to a later analysis.

With respect to this clone: Its target is not known.

Researchers ran the PCR with 60 Vbeta and 13 Jbeta primers. Libraries were prepared by immunoSEQ multiplex PCR; TCRdb keeps only in-frame clonotypes and omits some of them. The sample has about 130,000 clones; about three quarters are singletons. The germline V gene encodes CDR1 SGDLS and CDR2 YYNGEE. V shed 3 bases and J 5 bases; nucleotides not matched to a gene: 12. CDR3 length: 16 residues. This clonotype originated in a woman aged 25 to 45 in good health and CMV-seronegative. What was sequenced was PBMCs. The chain uses TRBV9 and TRBJ2-5, with 8 nucleotides matching TRBD1. CDR3 residues: CASSDRQGQFWETQYF. In nucleotides, the CDR3 is TGTGCCAGCAGCGACCGACAGGGGCAATTCTGGGAGACCCAGTACTTC.